Listed below are T cell receptor beta chains from one sample, sequenced in a study of OX40 agonist ivuxolimab in advanced cancers. TCRdb's table, derived via immunoSEQ multiplex PCR, lists solely in-frame clones and lacks some. The sample carries tens of thousands of clones, around 83% recorded once. The sequencing here drew on CD4+ or CD8+ T cells sorted from blood, taken in a trial of the OX40 agonist ivuxolimab. The receptors come from an adult with an advanced solid tumor such as melanoma, head and neck, liver or kidney cancer. Both conserved end residues are part of each CDR3. A D gene is named only where the DNA matches it firmly. Some rows have no size entry. The others give once, few or many, or a class for an expanded clone.

size,D,J,V,DNA,CDR3
-,TRBD1,TRBJ2-7,TRBV29-1,TGCAGCGTAGATGCCGGGACAGGGGGTGGAGAGCAGCACTTC,CSVDAGTGGGEQHF
-,TRBD1,TRBJ1-5,TRBV5-6,TGTGCCAGCAGCTTGGGACAGGGAAGTCAGCCCCAGCATTTT,CASSLGQGSQPQHF
once,-,TRBJ2-7,TRBV7-2,TGTGCCAGCAGCTTAAAAACAGGCTACGAGCAGTACTTC,CASSLKTGYEQYF
-,-,TRBJ2-2,TRBV10-1,TGCGCCAGCAGTGAGTCGCGAGATTATAGAGGTGGCACCGGGGAGCTGTTTTTT,CASSESRDYRGGTGELFF
-,-,TRBJ2-7,TRBV27,TGTGCCAGCAGCTTCGCCGGGACTTACTACGAGCAGTACTTC,CASSFAGTYYEQYF
-,TRBD1,TRBJ2-3,TRBV5-6,TGTGCCAGCAGCTCCCCAGACAGGGCTAGCACAGATACGCAGTATTTT,CASSSPDRASTDTQYF
few,-,TRBJ1-5,TRBV19,TGTGCCAGTAGTATATGGGGTAGCAATCAGCCCCAGCATTTT,CASSIWGSNQPQHF
-,-,TRBJ1-2,TRBV5-4,TGTGCCAGCAGCGAATCAGGGATTCGGCGCTACACCTTC,CASSESGIRRYTF
-,-,TRBJ2-2,TRBV5-4,TGTGCCAGCAGCTTGCCAGGGGGGCCCAAAACCGGGGAGCTGTTTTTT,CASSLPGGPKTGELFF
-,TRBD2,TRBJ2-1,TRBV13,TGTGCCAGCCGGAGACTAGCGAATAATGAGCAGTTCTTC,CASRRLANNEQFF
-,-,TRBJ2-2,TRBV11-2,TGTGCCAGCAGCTTAGTTGACTATTCTACCGGGGAGCTGTTTTTT,CASSLVDYSTGELFF
-,TRBD1,TRBJ1-2,TRBV6-6,TGTGCCAGCAGTTCCACTACAGGGGCCTACACCTTC,CASSSTTGAYTF
-,TRBD1,TRBJ1-5,TRBV5-1,TGCGCCAGCAGCCCGGCCGGGACAGGGACGCAGCCCCAGCATTTT,CASSPAGTGTQPQHF
few,-,TRBJ2-7,TRBV5-1,TGCGCCAGCAATCAGCTCCCGACCTACGAGCAGTACTTC,CASNQLPTYEQYF
-,-,TRBJ1-3,TRBV11-2,TGTGCCAGCAGCTTTGGAGCGGACGCGGACACCATATATTTT,CASSFGADADTIYF
-,TRBD1,TRBJ1-4,TRBV9,TGTGCCAGCAGCCCAAGGGGGACAGGGGGAGAAAAACTGTTTTTT,CASSPRGTGGEKLFF
-,-,TRBJ1-2,TRBV28,TGTGCCAGCAATCAACTAGGGTCTAACTATGGCTACACCTTC,CASNQLGSNYGYTF
-,-,TRBJ2-7,TRBV18,TGTGCCAGCTCACCAGTGGGCTTCCGAACCTACGAGCAGTACTTC,CASSPVGFRTYEQYF
once,TRBD2,TRBJ2-1,TRBV6-5,TGTGCCAGCAGTTCAAGCGGGAACTATGAGCAGTTCTTC,CASSSSGNYEQFF
few,-,TRBJ2-7,TRBV29-1,TGCAGCGGGAGGGTATACAACGAGCAGTACTTC,CSGRVYNEQYF
few,TRBD1,TRBJ2-7,TRBV11-1,TGTGCCAGCAGCCCCCCGACAGGGTCCTACGAGCAGTACTTC,CASSPPTGSYEQYF
-,-,TRBJ2-3,TRBV11-1,TGTGCCAGCAGCTTAGGCGAGGGATGGGATACGCAGTATTTT,CASSLGEGWDTQYF
-,TRBD2,TRBJ2-1,TRBV25-1,TGTGCCAGCAGTGAACAACTAGCGGGAGCATACAATGAGCAGTTCTTC,CASSEQLAGAYNEQFF
-,-,TRBJ1-1,TRBV10-3,TGTGCCATCAGTGAGGGATGGGGGCACTCTCCCTTTGAAGCTTTCTTT,CAISEGWGHSPFEAFF
-,-,TRBJ1-2,TRBV7-9,TGTGCCAGCAGCTTAGACAAAAACTATGGCTACACCTTC,CASSLDKNYGYTF
-,-,TRBJ2-7,TRBV7-9,TGTGCCAGCAGCCTCTTTGGGGGGAGGAACTACGAGCAGTACTTC,CASSLFGGRNYEQYF
-,-,TRBJ2-1,TRBV19,TGTGCCAGTAGTATAGACCTAGCATACAATGAGCAGTTCTTC,CASSIDLAYNEQFF
-,TRBD1,TRBJ1-2,TRBV5-8,TGTGCCAGCAGCGGTGACAGGGGATTCTATGGCTACACCTTC,CASSGDRGFYGYTF
-,-,TRBJ1-1,TRBV11-3,TGTGCCAGCAGCTTAAGGCAGGGGGAAGCTTTCTTT,CASSLRQGEAFF
-,TRBD2,TRBJ2-3,TRBV6-1,TGTGCCAGCAGTGAACTAGCGGGAGGGTCAGATACGCAGTATTTT,CASSELAGGSDTQYF
-,TRBD1,TRBJ2-7,TRBV27,TGTGCCAGCAGCCGGGACAGCCCCCCGTTGGGTTACGAGCAGTACTTC,CASSRDSPPLGYEQYF
-,TRBD2,TRBJ2-3,TRBV28,TGTGCCAGCAGTGTCAGGACTAGCGGGAGGACAGATACGCAGTATTTT,CASSVRTSGRTDTQYF
few,-,TRBJ2-7,TRBV28,TGTGCCAGCAGTCAACTCAACAGGGAATACGAGCAGTACTTC,CASSQLNREYEQYF
-,-,TRBJ2-7,TRBV2,TGTGCCAGCAGGCCCACAGGGATCTACGAGCAGTACTTC,CASRPTGIYEQYF
-,-,TRBJ1-4,TRBV19,TGTGCCAGTAGAGAAACTTTGGGTAATGAAAAACTGTTTTTT,CASRETLGNEKLFF
-,TRBD2,TRBJ2-5,TRBV9,TGTGCCAGCAGCGAGACTAGCGGAATACCGCAAGAGACCCAGTACTTC,CASSETSGIPQETQYF
-,-,TRBJ1-1,TRBV7-9,TGTGCCAGCAGCTTAGGCGGGGCTTGGACTGAAGCTTTCTTT,CASSLGGAWTEAFF